The sequence of this TCR beta chain was determined in a study of post-analysis software for immune sequencing data. On the study more broadly: Patients had relapsing-remitting, secondary progressive or progressive-relapsing multiple sclerosis; some lacked subtype.

Germline CDR1 reads MGHDK; CDR2 reads SYGVNS. Trimming left V 5 bases short and J 5 bases short, with 9 bases between. The CDR3 consists of 12 residues. Worth noting for this clonotype: Its antigen is not known.

Findings and caveats of the study: Multiple sclerosis patients showed significantly lower normalized Chao1 diversity than controls did. Those samples that were prepared in the same batch co-clustered strongly by F measure. The study found TRBV5-6, TRBV5-1 and TRBV20-1 among a handful of TRBV segments more frequent in patients than controls.

cDNA libraries of TCR beta carried unique molecular identifiers. T cells numbering about 0.9 to 10 million yielded cDNA molecules that totaled roughly 500,000. TCRdb fed the PCR reads into MiXCR, producing one record per CDR3 protein. The data hold hundreds of thousands of distinct CDR3 sequences, with around 60% observed a single time. The sequence came from a girl aged 2 to 9 with multiple sclerosis. Material: blood. The chain carries TRBV25-1 and TRBJ2-5; D unresolved. Written as DNA, the CDR3 is TGTGCCAGCAGTCTCTCATTTGAGACCCAGTACTTC. Translation: CASSLSFETQYF.